The 14 T cell receptor beta chains presented below share a single source sample, sequenced in a study of blood T cell repertoires in COVID-19 (TCRdb year 2020). The method behind the library was the immunoSEQ multiplex PCR assay. The immuneACCESS repertoire file appears here via TCRdb, limited to in-frame rearrangements. These files lack a portion of the clones; in checked studies, under half of the deficit traces to unresolved V genes, and the cause of the others is not known. The sample yields about 380,000 clones; around 90% were counted once. The ten largest clones represent about 7% of the sample. The material sequenced was peripheral blood. These receptors all come from a man between 18 and 35 years old with active or convalescent COVID-19.

This sequence joins TRBV11-2 and TRBJ2-1; TRBD2 aligns across 11 bases. Per germline, CDR1 SGHAT and CDR2 FQNNGV. Trimming took 1 base from V and 4 from J; bases not matched to a gene: 9. The CDR3 runs 18 residues. The CDR3, as DNA: TGTGCCAGCAGCTTAGCTAATAGCGGGGGGGCGCTTTACAATGAGCAGTTCTTC. Its protein is CASSLANSGGALYNEQFF. Complete variable domain (other parts from reference TRBV11-2 and TRBJ2-1): EAGVAQSPRYKIIEKRQSVAFWCNPISGHATLYWYQQILGQGPKLLIQFQNNGVVDDSQLPKDRFSAERLKGVDSTLKIQPAKLEDSAVYLCASSLANSGGALYNEQFFGPGTRLTVL.

This sequence joins TRBV28 and TRBJ2-7; 8 bases agree with TRBD1. Germline V gives CDR1 MDHEN, CDR2 SYDVKM. Germline trimming cut 5 bases from V and 2 bases from J; bases unmatched to any gene: 5. The CDR3 consists of 14 residues. As DNA, the CDR3 is TGTGCCAGCAGTAAAGGACAGGGAACCTACGAGCAGTACTTC. Translated: CASSKGQGTYEQYF. Complete variable domain (other parts from reference TRBV28 and TRBJ2-7): DVKVTQSSRYLVKRTGEKVFLECVQDMDHENMFWYRQDPGLGLRLIYFSYDVKMKEKGDIPEGYSVSREKKERFSLILESASTNQTSMYLCASSKGQGTYEQYFGPGTRLTVT.

This clone was seen a few times. The CDR3 DNA follows: TGTGCCAGCAGCCCGGGGGGGCTAGAGACCCAGTACTTC. Translation: CASSPGGLETQYF. The genes are TRBV7-2 and TRBJ2-5; the match to TRBD2 covers 8 bases. This CDR3 contains 13 residues. Per germline, CDR1 SGHTA and CDR2 FQGNSA. Trimming took 5 bases from V and 4 from J; bases not matched to a gene: 3.

The chain links TRBV7-9 to TRBJ1-5, with D possibly being TRBD1 (6 bases). V lost 5 bases to trimming and J lost 3 bases, with 17 bases between them. CDR1 is SEHNR and CDR2 is FQNEAQ in the germline V gene (reference sequence). This CDR3 has 16 amino acids. In DNA form, the CDR3 reads TGTGCCAGCAGCCCCTTAACAGGGACCGACAATCAGCCCCAGCATTTT. It yields the protein CASSPLTGTDNQPQHF. Combining the CDR3 with reference TRBV7-9 and TRBJ1-5 gives the whole variable domain DTGVSQNPRHKITKRGQNVTFRCDPISEHNRLYWYRQTLGQGPEFLTYFQNEAQLEKSRLLSDRFSAERPKGSFSTLEIQRTEQGDSAMYLCASSPLTGTDNQPQHFGDGTRLSIL.

The chain is built from TRBV5-1 and TRBJ2-7, with TRBD1 as a possible D gene (6 bases). Germline CDR1 and CDR2: SGHRS and YFSETQ. V dropped 0 bases and J dropped 3 bases, with 13 bases sitting between them. CDR3 length equals 15 residues. The CDR3 loop is CASSLAQGNIYEQYF. The CDR3 coding sequence is TGCGCCAGCAGCTTGGCTCAGGGGAATATCTACGAGCAGTACTTC.

The rearrangement uses TRBV2 and TRBJ1-5, with D possibly matching TRBD1 (5 bases). V lost 6 bases and J 1 base, leaving 19 bases between the germline ends. CDR1 is SNHLY and CDR2 is FYNNEI in the germline V gene. The CDR3 loop spans 17 amino acids. The CDR3 coding sequence is TGTGCCAGCAGAGGTGGGACTTCCGTATTCAGCAATCAGCCCCAGCATTTT. Translated: CASRGGTSVFSNQPQHF.

The chain has TRBV15 and TRBJ1-6; 11 bases fit TRBD1. From germline, CDR1 is LNHNV and CDR2 YYDKDF (reference sequence). The CDR3 is 14 residues long. V shed 5 bases, J shed 10 bases, and the junction held 4 bases outside the gene matches. CDR3 region: CATSRTGGNSPLHF. The CDR3 nucleotides are TGTGCCACCAGCCGGACAGGGGGCAACTCACCCCTCCACTTT.

The chain is built from TRBV6-5 and TRBJ2-7, with 7 bases lining up with TRBD1. From germline, CDR1 is MNHEY and CDR2 SVGAGI. This CDR3 comprises 14 residues. The J segment lost 3 bases and the V segment lost 3 bases, leaving 5 bases of the junction unmatched. Here the CDR3 reads CASSYRDRDYEQYF. The CDR3 nucleotides are TGTGCCAGCAGTTATAGAGACAGGGACTACGAGCAGTACTTC.

This chain joins TRBV28 and TRBJ1-1, with D possibly being TRBD1 (5 bases). V was cut by 6 bases and J by 5 bases, with 16 bases left in between. CDR1 and CDR2 (germline): MDHEN, SYDVKM. The CDR3 contains 14 residues. This CDR3 is CASRVTGGGTEAFF. CDR3 bases: TGTGCCAGCAGGGTAACGGGGGGAGGGACTGAAGCTTTCTTT.

To note about this clone: Other DNA sequences in this sample translate to the same CDR3. The chain links TRBV19 to TRBJ2-4; no definite D call. Trimming cost V 3 bases and J 7 bases, with 7 bases left between them. The CDR3 runs 12 residues. The V gene's germline CDR1 is LNHDA and CDR2 SQIVND (reference sequence). DNA of the CDR3: TGTGCCAGTAGTATCCGAGAGAACATTCAGTACTTC. Its translation: CASSIRENIQYF.

This rearrangement joins TRBV24-1 to TRBJ2-1; 13 positions match TRBD2. The CDR3 loop spans 19 amino acids. V shed 4 bases and J 1 base; nucleotides not matched to a gene: 9. The germline V gene encodes CDR1 KGHDR and CDR2 SFDVKD. The CDR3 protein is CATSDPGTSGKGSYNEQFF. DNA of the CDR3: TGTGCCACCAGTGACCCAGGGACTAGCGGGAAAGGTTCCTACAATGAGCAGTTCTTC.

In its sample, this clone was seen once. V and J are TRBV25-1 and TRBJ2-2; D not certain. The germline V gene encodes CDR1 MGHDK and CDR2 SYGVNS. The CDR3 extends over 16 amino acids. V shed 5 bases and J shed 7 bases, with 20 bases lying between them. The CDR3 DNA is TGTGCCAGCAGTTGGTCCCCGAGCTCGGGTGTCGGGGAGCTGTTTTTT. This gives the protein CASSWSPSSGVGELFF.

The rearrangement links TRBV7-9 to TRBJ2-1; 9 bases are shared with TRBD1. V dropped 5 bases and J dropped 2; count of bases not matched to a gene: 7. The CDR3 runs 16 residues. Germline CDR1 and CDR2: SEHNR and FQNEAQ (reference sequence). CDR3 residues: CASSASGTGTYNEQFF. Here the CDR3 DNA reads TGTGCCAGCAGCGCTTCCGGGACAGGGACCTACAATGAGCAGTTCTTC.

V usage is TRBV3-1 (or the pseudogene TRBV3-2) and J usage is TRBJ1-2; 7 bases line up with TRBD1. Germline V lookup: CDR1 LGHDT, CDR2 YNNKEL (reference sequence). CDR3 length: 14 residues. With V trimmed by 1 base and J by 7 bases, 6 bases remained unmatched. CDR3 loop: CASSQGTGVGGYTF. The CDR3 coding sequence is TGTGCCAGCAGCCAAGGGACAGGAGTAGGTGGCTACACCTTC.